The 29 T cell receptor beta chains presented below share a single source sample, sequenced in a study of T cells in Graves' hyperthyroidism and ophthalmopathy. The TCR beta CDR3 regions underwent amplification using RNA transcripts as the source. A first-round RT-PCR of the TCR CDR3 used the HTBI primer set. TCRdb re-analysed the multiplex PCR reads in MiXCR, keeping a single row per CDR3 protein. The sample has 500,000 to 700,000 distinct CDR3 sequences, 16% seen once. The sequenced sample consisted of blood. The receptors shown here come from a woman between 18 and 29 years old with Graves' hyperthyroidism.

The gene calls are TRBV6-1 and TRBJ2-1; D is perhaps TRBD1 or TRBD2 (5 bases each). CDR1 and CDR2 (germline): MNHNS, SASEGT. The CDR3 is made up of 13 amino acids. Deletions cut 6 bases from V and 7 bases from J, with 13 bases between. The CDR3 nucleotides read TGTGCCAGCAGAGGGGCAGGGAGTAATGAGCAGTTCTTC. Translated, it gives CASRGAGSNEQFF.

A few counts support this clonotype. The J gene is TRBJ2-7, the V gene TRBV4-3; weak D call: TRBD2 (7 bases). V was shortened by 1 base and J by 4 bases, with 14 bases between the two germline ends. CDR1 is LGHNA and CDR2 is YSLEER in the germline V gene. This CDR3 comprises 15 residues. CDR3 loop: CASSQVGAGAYEQYF. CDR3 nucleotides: TGCGCCAGCAGCCAAGTCGGCGCGGGGGCATACGAGCAGTACTTC.

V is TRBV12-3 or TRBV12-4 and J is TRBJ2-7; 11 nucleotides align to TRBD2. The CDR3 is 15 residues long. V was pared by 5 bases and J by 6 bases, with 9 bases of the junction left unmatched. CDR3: CASSTGLAVLGEQYF. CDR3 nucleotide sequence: TGTGCCAGCAGTACGGGACTAGCGGTACTTGGCGAGCAGTACTTC.

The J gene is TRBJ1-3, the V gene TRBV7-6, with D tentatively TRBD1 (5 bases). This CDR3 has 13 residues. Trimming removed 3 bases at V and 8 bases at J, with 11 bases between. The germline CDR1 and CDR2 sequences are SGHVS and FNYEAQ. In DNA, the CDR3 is TGTGCCAGCAGCTTGGGGCCAACGGACACCATATATTTT. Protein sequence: CASSLGPTDTIYF.

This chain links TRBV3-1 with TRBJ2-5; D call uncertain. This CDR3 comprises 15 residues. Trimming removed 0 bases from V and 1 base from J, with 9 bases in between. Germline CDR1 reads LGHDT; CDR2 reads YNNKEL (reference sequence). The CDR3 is CASSQEVQIQETQYF. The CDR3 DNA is TGTGCCAGCAGCCAAGAAGTCCAGATCCAAGAGACCCAGTACTTC.

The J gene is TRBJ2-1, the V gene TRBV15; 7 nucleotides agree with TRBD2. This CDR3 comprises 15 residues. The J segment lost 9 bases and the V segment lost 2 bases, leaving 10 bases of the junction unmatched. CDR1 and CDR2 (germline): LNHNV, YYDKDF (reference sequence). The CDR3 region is CATSRKGLVYTEQFF. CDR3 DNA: TGTGCCACCAGCAGAAAAGGACTAGTTTATACTGAGCAGTTCTTC.

The CDR3 here is CASSQRLAGGRNEKTQYF. The CDR3 DNA sequence: TGTGCCAGCAGTCAACGACTAGCGGGGGGTCGAAATGAAAAGACCCAGTACTTC. J is TRBJ2-5 and V is TRBV12-3 or TRBV12-4; 13 bases are a match to TRBD2. V lost 5 bases to trimming and J lost 6 bases; unmatched junction nucleotides: 15. The CDR3 runs to 18 residues.

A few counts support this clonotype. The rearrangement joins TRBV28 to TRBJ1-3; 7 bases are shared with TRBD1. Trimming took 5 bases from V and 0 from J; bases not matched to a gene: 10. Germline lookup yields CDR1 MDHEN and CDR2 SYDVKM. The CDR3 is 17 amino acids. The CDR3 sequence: CASSPNPGQSSGNTIYF. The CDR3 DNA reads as TGTGCCAGCAGTCCAAATCCGGGACAGAGCTCTGGAAACACCATATATTTT.

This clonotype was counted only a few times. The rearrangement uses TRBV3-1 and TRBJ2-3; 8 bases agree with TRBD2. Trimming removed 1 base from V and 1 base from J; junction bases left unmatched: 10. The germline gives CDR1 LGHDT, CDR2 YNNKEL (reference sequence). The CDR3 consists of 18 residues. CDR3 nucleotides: TGTGCCAGCAGCCAAGGGGTCGGCGGGAGGCTCGGCACAGATACGCAGTATTTT. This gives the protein CASSQGVGGRLGTDTQYF.

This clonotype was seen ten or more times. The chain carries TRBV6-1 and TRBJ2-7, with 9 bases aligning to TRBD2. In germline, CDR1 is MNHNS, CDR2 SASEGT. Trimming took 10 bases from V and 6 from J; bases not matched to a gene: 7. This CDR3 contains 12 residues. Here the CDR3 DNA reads TGTGCCACCCTACGAGCGGGGGGCGAGCAGTACTTC. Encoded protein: CATLRAGGEQYF.

CDR3 loop: CASSAGPRLQHF. The CDR3 DNA is TGTGCCAGCAGTGCTGGACCACGGCTCCAGCATTTT. This chain connects TRBV2 to TRBJ1-5; D is undetermined. The CDR3 runs to 12 residues. CDR1 is SNHLY, CDR2 FYNNEI, per germline. The germline V and J ends were trimmed by 4 bases and 12 bases, with 13 bases remaining between them.

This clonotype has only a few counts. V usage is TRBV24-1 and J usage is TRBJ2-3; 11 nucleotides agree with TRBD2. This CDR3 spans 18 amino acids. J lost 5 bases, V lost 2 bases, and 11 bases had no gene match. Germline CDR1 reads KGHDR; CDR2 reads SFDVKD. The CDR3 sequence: CATSDSGPSGGPGDTQYF. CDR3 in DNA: TGTGCCACCAGTGATTCTGGCCCTAGCGGGGGGCCTGGAGATACGCAGTATTTT.

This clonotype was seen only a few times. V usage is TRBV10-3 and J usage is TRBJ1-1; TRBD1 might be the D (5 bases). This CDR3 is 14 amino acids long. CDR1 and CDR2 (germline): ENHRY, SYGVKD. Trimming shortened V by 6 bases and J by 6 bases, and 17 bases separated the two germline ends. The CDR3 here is CAIRDRDRNAEAFF. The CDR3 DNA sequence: TGTGCCATCAGGGATCGGGACCGTAACGCTGAAGCTTTCTTT.

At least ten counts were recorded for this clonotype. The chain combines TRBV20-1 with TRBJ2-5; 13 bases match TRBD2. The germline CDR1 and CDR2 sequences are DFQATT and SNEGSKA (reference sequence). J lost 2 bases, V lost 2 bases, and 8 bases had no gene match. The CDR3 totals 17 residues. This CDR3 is CSARQEGLAGTQETQYF. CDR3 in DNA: TGCAGTGCTAGACAGGAGGGACTAGCGGGGACTCAAGAGACCCAGTACTTC.

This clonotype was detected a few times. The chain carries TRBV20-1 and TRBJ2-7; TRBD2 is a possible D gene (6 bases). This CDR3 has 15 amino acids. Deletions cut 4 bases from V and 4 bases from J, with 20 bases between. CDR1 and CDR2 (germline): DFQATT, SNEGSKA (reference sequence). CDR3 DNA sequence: TGCAGTGCTATAGAATGGGGGGAAGTTCAGTACGAGCAGTACTTC. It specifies CSAIEWGEVQYEQYF.

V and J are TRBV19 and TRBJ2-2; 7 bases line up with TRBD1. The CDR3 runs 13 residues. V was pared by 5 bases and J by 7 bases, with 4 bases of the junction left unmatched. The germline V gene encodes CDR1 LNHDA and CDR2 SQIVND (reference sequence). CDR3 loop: CASSLQGDGELFF. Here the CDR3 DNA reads TGTGCCAGTAGTCTTCAGGGGGACGGGGAGCTGTTTTTT.

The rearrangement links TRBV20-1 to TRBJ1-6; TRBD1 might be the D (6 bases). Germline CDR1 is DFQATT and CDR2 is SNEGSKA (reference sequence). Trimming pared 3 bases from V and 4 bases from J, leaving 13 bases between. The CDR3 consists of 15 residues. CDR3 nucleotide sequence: TGCAGTGCTAGTGGGGGGCCAATGTATAATTCACCCCTCCACTTT. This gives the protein CSASGGPMYNSPLHF.

CDR3 DNA sequence: TGCAGTGCTAGAGATAATAGAGGCGCATCGAACACCGGGGAGCTGTTTTTT. It encodes CSARDNRGASNTGELFF. The chain has TRBV20-1 and TRBJ2-2; D uncertain. Germline CDR1 reads DFQATT; CDR2 reads SNEGSKA (reference sequence). This CDR3 is 17 amino acids long. Trimming stripped 0 bases from V and 0 bases from J, with 14 bases between.

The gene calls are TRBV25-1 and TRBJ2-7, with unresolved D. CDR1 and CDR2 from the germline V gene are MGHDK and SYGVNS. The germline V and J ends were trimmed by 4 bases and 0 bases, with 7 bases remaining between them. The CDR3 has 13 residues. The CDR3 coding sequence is TGTGCCAGCAGTGGAACTGTCTCCTACGAGCAGTACTTC. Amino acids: CASSGTVSYEQYF.

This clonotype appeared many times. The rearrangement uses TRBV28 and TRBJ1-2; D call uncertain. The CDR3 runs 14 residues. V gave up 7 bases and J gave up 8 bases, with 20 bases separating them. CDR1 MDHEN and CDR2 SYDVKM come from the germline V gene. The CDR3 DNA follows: TGTGCCAGCACCCTCCTCGGCTCTAGTGGGGGCTACACCTTC. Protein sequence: CASTLLGSSGGYTF.

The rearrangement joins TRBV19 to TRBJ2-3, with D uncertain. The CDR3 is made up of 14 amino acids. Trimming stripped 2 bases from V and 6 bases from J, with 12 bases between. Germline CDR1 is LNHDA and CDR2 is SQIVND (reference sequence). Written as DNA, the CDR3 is TGTGCCAGTAGTATAATCTTCGGTGGGGATACGCAGTATTTT. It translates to CASSIIFGGDTQYF.

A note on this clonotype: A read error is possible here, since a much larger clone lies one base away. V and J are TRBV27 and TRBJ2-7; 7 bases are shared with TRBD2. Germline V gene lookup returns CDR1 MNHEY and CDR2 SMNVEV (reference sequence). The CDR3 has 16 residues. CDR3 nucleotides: TGTGCCAACAGTTTTGGGGTATCGGGAGGCAGCTACGAGCAGTACTTC. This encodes CANSFGVSGGSYEQYF.

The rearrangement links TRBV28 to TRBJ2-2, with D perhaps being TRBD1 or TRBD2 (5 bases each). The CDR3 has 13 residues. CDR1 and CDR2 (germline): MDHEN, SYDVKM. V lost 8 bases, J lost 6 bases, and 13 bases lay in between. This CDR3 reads CASEQGPAGELFF. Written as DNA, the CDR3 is TGTGCCAGCGAGCAGGGACCGGCCGGGGAGCTGTTTTTT. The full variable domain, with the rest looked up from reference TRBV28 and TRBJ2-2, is DVKVTQSSRYLVKRTGEKVFLECVQDMDHENMFWYRQDPGLGLRLIYFSYDVKMKEKGDIPEGYSVSREKKERFSLILESASTNQTSMYLCASEQGPAGELFFGEGSRLTVL.

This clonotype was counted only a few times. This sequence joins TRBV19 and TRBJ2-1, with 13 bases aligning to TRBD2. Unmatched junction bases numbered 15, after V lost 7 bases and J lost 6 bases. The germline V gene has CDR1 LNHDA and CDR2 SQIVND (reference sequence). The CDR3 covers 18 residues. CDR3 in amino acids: CASTPGTSGILPGNEQFF. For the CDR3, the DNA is TGTGCCAGTACCCCGGGGACTAGCGGGATTTTGCCAGGCAATGAGCAGTTCTTC. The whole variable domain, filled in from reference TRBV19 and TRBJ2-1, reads DGGITQSPKYLFRKEGQNVTLSCEQNLNHDAMYWYRQDPGQGLRLIYYSQIVNDFQKGDIAEGYSVSREKKESFPLTVTSAQKNPTAFYLCASTPGTSGILPGNEQFFGPGTRLTVL.

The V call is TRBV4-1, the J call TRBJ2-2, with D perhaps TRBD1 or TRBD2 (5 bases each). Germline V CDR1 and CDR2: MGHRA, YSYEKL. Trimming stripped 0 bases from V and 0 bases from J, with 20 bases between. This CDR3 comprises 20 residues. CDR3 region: CASSQDVRGPLPTNTGELFF. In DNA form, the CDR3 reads TGCGCCAGCAGCCAAGATGTGAGGGGCCCTCTACCCACGAACACCGGGGAGCTGTTTTTT.

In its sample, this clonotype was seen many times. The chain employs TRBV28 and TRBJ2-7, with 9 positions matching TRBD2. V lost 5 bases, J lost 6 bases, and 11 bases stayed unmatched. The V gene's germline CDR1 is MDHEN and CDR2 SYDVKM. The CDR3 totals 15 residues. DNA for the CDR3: TGTGCCAGCAGTCAAACTAGCGGGTTAACCTGCGAGCAGTACTTC. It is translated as CASSQTSGLTCEQYF.

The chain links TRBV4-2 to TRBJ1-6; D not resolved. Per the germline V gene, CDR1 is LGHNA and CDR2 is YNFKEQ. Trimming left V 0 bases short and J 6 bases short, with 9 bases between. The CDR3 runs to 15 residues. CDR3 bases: TGTGCCAGCAGCCAAGATTCAGGCGGTAATTCACCCCTCCACTTT. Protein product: CASSQDSGGNSPLHF.

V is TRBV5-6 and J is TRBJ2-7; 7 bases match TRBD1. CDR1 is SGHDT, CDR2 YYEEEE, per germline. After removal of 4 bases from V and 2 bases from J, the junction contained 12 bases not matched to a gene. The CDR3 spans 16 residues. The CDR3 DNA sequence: TGTGCCAGCAGCGGAATGACAGGGAAACAACCCTACGAGCAGTACTTC. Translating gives CASSGMTGKQPYEQYF.

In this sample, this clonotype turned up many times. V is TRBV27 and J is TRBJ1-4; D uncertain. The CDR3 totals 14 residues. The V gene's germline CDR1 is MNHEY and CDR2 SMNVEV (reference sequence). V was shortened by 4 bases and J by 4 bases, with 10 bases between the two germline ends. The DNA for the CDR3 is TGTGCCAGCAGTTGGAACGGTGGTAATGAAAAACTGTTTTTT. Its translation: CASSWNGGNEKLFF.